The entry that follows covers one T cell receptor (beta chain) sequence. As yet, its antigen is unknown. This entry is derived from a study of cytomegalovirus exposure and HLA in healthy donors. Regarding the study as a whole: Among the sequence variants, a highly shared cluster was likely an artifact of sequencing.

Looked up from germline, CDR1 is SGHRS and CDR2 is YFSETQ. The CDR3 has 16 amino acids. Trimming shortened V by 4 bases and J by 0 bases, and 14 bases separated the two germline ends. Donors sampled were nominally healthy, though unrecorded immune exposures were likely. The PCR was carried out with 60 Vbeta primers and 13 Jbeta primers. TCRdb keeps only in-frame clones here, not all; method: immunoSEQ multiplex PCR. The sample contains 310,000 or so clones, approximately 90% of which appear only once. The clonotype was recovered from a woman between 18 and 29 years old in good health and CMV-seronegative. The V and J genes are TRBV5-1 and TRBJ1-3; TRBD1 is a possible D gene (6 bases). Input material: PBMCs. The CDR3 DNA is TGCGCCAGCAGCACTCAGGGGCTCCCCTCTGGAAACACCATATATTTT. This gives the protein CASSTQGLPSGNTIYF.